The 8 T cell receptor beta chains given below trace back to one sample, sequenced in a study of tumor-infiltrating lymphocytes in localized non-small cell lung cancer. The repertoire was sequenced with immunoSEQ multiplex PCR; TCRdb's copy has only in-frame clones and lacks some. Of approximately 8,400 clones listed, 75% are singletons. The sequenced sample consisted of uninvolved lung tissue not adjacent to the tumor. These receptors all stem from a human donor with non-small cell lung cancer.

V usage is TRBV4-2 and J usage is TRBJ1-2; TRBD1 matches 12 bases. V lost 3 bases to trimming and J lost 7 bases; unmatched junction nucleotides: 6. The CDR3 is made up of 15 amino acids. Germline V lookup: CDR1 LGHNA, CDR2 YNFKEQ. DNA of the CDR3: TGTGCCAGCAGCCAGGGGACAGGGGGCTTGTCTGGCTACACCTTC. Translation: CASSQGTGGLSGYTF.

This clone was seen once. CDR3 amino acids: CASSLVAGGPEQYF. The CDR3 nucleotides are TGTGCCAGCAGCTTAGTAGCGGGAGGGCCCGAGCAGTACTTC. This chain joins TRBV9 and TRBJ2-7, with TRBD2 matching over 11 bases. Germline V gene sequence: CDR1 SGDLS, CDR2 YYNGEE. CDR3 size: 14 residues. V dropped 4 bases and J dropped 6; count of bases not matched to a gene: 6.

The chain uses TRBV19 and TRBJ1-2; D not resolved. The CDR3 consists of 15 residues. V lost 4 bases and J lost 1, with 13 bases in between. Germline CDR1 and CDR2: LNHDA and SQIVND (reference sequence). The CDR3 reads CASSTSGYNNYGYTF. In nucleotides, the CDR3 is TGTGCCAGTAGTACTTCCGGTTATAATAACTATGGCTACACCTTC.

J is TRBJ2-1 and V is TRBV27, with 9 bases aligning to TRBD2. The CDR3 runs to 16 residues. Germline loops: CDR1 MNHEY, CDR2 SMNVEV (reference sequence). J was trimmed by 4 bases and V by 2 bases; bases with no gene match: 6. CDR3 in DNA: TGTGCCAGCAGTTTAAGTAGCGGGAGTCTATACAATGAGCAGTTCTTC. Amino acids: CASSLSSGSLYNEQFF.

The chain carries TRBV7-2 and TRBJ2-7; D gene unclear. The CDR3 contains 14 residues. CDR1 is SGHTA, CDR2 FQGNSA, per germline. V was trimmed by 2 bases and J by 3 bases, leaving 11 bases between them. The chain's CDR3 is CASSLLAVIYEQYF. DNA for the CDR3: TGTGCCAGCAGCTTATTAGCTGTAATCTACGAGCAGTACTTC.

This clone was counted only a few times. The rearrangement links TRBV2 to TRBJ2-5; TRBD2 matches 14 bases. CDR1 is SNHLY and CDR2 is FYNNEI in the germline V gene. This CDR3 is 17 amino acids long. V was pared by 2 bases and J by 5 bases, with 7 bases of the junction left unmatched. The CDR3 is CASSEPLRTSGRETQYF. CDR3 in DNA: TGTGCCAGCAGTGAACCCCTCCGGACTAGCGGGAGGGAGACCCAGTACTTC. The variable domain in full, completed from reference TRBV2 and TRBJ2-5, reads EPEVTQTPSHQVTQMGQEVILRCVPISNHLYFYWYRQILGQKVEFLVSFYNNEISEKSEIFDDQFSVERPDGSNFTLKIRSTKLEDSAMYFCASSEPLRTSGRETQYFGPGTRLLVL.

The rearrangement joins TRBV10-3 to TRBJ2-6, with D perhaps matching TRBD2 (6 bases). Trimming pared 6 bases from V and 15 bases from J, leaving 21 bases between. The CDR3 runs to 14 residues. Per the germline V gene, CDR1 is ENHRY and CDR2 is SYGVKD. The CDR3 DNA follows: TGTGCCATCAGCGACTCATCACCGGGACTTGCCCTGACTTTC. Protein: CAISDSSPGLALTF.

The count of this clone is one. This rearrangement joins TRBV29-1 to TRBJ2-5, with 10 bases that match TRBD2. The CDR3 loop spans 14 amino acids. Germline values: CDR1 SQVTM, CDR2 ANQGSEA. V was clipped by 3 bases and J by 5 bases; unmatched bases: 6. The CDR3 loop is CSVDKSGRVETQYF. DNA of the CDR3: TGCAGCGTTGACAAGAGCGGGAGGGTGGAGACCCAGTACTTC.